These T cell receptor beta chains were read from a single sample in a study of neurological immune-mediated disorders. One entry per CDR3 protein, called by TCRdb with MiXCR from the 5' RACE reads. Of about 80,000 distinct CDR3 sequences detected, more than 5% appear once; the ten largest clones hold 6.5% to 9.5%. The sample was PBMCs. The receptors derive from a woman between 55 and 75 years old with multiple sclerosis. Both conserved end residues are part of each CDR3. A D gene is named only where the DNA matches it firmly. Size tells how often a clone was seen (once, few, many) or the class of an expanded clone, and some rows leave it out.

size,J,D,V,DNA,CDR3
many,TRBJ1-4,TRBD1,TRBV7-9,TGTGCCAGCAGCCCCGCGACAGGGGGAGGCGGTGAAAAACTGTTTTTT,CASSPATGGGGEKLFF
many,TRBJ1-5,TRBD1,TRBV10-2,TGCGCCAGCAGCGTAGACAGGGGCGATCAGCCCCAGCATTTT,CASSVDRGDQPQHF
many,TRBJ2-7,-,TRBV20-1,TGCAGTGCTAGAGACGTCGGGGGCAAATACGAGCAGTACTTC,CSARDVGGKYEQYF
many,TRBJ2-1,TRBD1,TRBV20-1,TGCAGTGCTAGGTTGGCGGGACAGGGGGCCGGCAATGAGCAGTTCTTC,CSARLAGQGAGNEQFF
many,TRBJ1-2,-,TRBV12-3/TRBV12-4,TGTGCCAGCAGTTTAGTATCGGGTGGACAGAACTATAGGGGCTACACCTTC,CASSLVSGGQNYRGYTF
many,TRBJ1-2,TRBD1,TRBV7-9,TGTGCCAGCAGCCCGAGACAGGGGAACTATGGCTACACCTTC,CASSPRQGNYGYTF
-,TRBJ1-4,-,TRBV7-2,TGTGCCAGCAGCTTAGTAAGCAGCGGGCGTGAAAAACTGTTTTTT,CASSLVSSGREKLFF
many,TRBJ2-2,-,TRBV20-1,TGCAGTGCCGGGCTCCCCGGCGCGAACACCGGGGAGCTGTTTTTT,CSAGLPGANTGELFF
few,TRBJ1-1,-,TRBV3-1,TGTGCCAGCAGCCCGCCCGGGGGGGTGGTCCCTGAAGCTTTCTTT,CASSPPGGVVPEAFF
many,TRBJ2-7,TRBD1,TRBV15,TGTGCCACCAGCAGAGATAGACAGGGCCTCTACGAGCAGTACTTC,CATSRDRQGLYEQYF
many,TRBJ2-4,TRBD2,TRBV7-9,TGTGCCAGCAGCTTGGGACTAACAAACATTCAGTACTTC,CASSLGLTNIQYF
many,TRBJ2-7,-,TRBV6-5,TGTGCCAGCGCTCGGGGGTACGAGCAGTACTTC,CASARGYEQYF
many,TRBJ2-7,TRBD2,TRBV6-2/TRBV6-3,TGTGCCAGCAGTAAAGCGGGGGGGCCTCACGAGCAGTACTTC,CASSKAGGPHEQYF
-,TRBJ2-7,TRBD1,TRBV29-1,TGCAGCGTAGCCTGGGACAGGGGAGGTGCCTACGAGCAGTACTTC,CSVAWDRGGAYEQYF
many,TRBJ2-2,-,TRBV20-1,TGCAGTGCTAGAGAGAACACCGGGGAGCTGTTTTTT,CSARENTGELFF
many,TRBJ2-7,TRBD1,TRBV4-1,TGCGCCAGCAGCCCTAGTGGGACAGCCCGGGCATACGAGCAGTACTTC,CASSPSGTARAYEQYF
-,TRBJ2-5,TRBD2,TRBV30,TGTGTCTGTACCGGGACTAGGGGTGAGACCCAGTACTTC,CVCTGTRGETQYF
many,TRBJ2-3,-,TRBV4-1,TGCGCCAGCAGCCAACCTACTAGAGCCCCAGATACGCAGTATTTT,CASSQPTRAPDTQYF
-,TRBJ2-1,TRBD1,TRBV12-3/TRBV12-4,TGTGCCAGCAGTTTAGAACAGGGGCTCTACAATGAGCAGTTCTTC,CASSLEQGLYNEQFF